These T cell receptor beta chains were read from a single sample in a study of blood T cell repertoires in COVID-19. The protocol was immunoSEQ multiplex PCR, while the TCRdb copy is restricted to in-frame clones and leaves out a portion. The sample consists of about 360,000 clones, approximately 86% of them appearing once. The sample consisted of peripheral blood. The receptor set was obtained from an older woman with COVID-19, enrolled during active disease. The conserved cysteine and the conserved F or W are not part of the CDR3 here.

J: TRBJ2-7; V: TRBV29-1; CDR3: SVEGGQGDAYEQY
J: TRBJ2-5; V: TRBV5-1; CDR3: ASSFGQGDETQY
J: TRBJ2-3; V: TRBV11-2; CDR3: ASSSDSSATQY
J: TRBJ2-2; V: TRBV5-1; CDR3: ASSLGDRGATGELF
J: TRBJ2-5; V: TRBV19; CDR3: ASSIRQGIQETQY
J: TRBJ2-7; V: TRBV20-1; CDR3: SALDRYEQY
J: TRBJ2-7; V: TRBV7-9; CDR3: ASSSDRGLISYEQY
J: TRBJ1-5; V: TRBV29-1; CDR3: SACVANQPQH
J: TRBJ1-2; V: TRBV19; CDR3: ASSSSFYGYT
J: TRBJ1-1; V: TRBV11-3; CDR3: ASSPRTGMNTEAF
J: TRBJ1-6; V: TRBV5-1; CDR3: ASSIDRDRSPLH
J: TRBJ2-5; V: TRBV5-5; CDR3: ASSPTSGANQETQY
J: TRBJ1-2; V: TRBV27; CDR3: ASSASRGGGYT
J: TRBJ2-3; V: TRBV9; CDR3: ASSVGTTTDTQY
J: TRBJ2-1; V: TRBV24-1; CDR3: ATSDSGTGGGNEQF
J: TRBJ1-2; V: TRBV11-3; CDR3: ASSSQGFYGYT
J: TRBJ1-2; V: TRBV5-5; CDR3: ASSRDSGGYGYT
J: TRBJ1-2; V: TRBV9; CDR3: ASSASHLPRERT
J: TRBJ2-1; V: TRBV3-1/TRBV3-2; CDR3: ASSQGTSVLNEQF
J: TRBJ1-3; V: TRBV19; CDR3: ASPRVSGNTIY
J: TRBJ2-2; V: TRBV4-3; CDR3: ASSQDGVEGTGELF
J: TRBJ1-1; V: TRBV5-1; CDR3: ASKWRAGRHTEAF
J: TRBJ1-5; V: TRBV7-9; CDR3: ASSLGHQPQH
J: TRBJ2-1; V: TRBV4-2; CDR3: ATSPGGGYNEQF
J: TRBJ2-7; V: TRBV7-2; CDR3: ASSLWAGGPYEQY
J: TRBJ2-5; V: TRBV23-1; CDR3: ASSRPTSGEQETQY
J: TRBJ2-5; V: TRBV5-4; CDR3: ASSLMAREETQY
J: TRBJ2-6; V: TRBV24-1; CDR3: ATSDSRQGSGANVLT
J: TRBJ1-2; V: TRBV10-3; CDR3: AISESEGRDYGYT
J: TRBJ2-3; V: TRBV5-6; CDR3: ASSLFGTIHTDTQY
J: TRBJ2-3; V: TRBV5-4; CDR3: ASSLVTGGTDTQY
J: TRBJ2-5; V: TRBV7-2; CDR3: ASSLRRVEETQY
J: TRBJ2-7; V: TRBV7-2; CDR3: ASSFRLAGEYEQY
J: TRBJ1-2; V: TRBV19; CDR3: ASSILAEGGAYGYT
J: TRBJ2-5; V: TRBV7-6; CDR3: ASSLESGVGRETQY
J: TRBJ1-2; V: TRBV10-3; CDR3: ATRQESPGDGYT
J: TRBJ1-5; V: TRBV30; CDR3: AWSGGLTIH
J: TRBJ2-3; V: TRBV29-1; CDR3: SVDSGADTQY
J: TRBJ1-4; V: TRBV6-5; CDR3: ASSYSPTEGNEKLF
J: TRBJ2-7; V: TRBV29-1; CDR3: SVGVRGYEQY
J: TRBJ1-5; V: TRBV7-8; CDR3: ASSSLGQLYSNQPQH
J: TRBJ2-7; V: TRBV2; CDR3: ASSEALQAFRSYEQY
J: TRBJ1-3; V: TRBV19; CDR3: ASSITGGSGNTIY